This passage covers 13 T cell receptor beta chains from one sample sequenced in a study of neurological immune-mediated disorders. Time point given: longitudinal time-point 2. TCRdb passed the 5' RACE reads through MiXCR, listing each CDR3 protein once. The table has 70,000 to 95,000 distinct CDR3 sequences, roughly 13% seen once. Sequencing was carried out using PBMCs. The receptors here all came from a female donor with HTLV-1-associated myelopathy (HAM/TSP).

The rearrangement links TRBV20-1 to TRBJ2-7, with D uncertain. The germline gives CDR1 DFQATT, CDR2 SNEGSKA (reference sequence). The CDR3 has 15 amino acids. V was shortened by 0 bases and J by 0 bases, with 12 bases between the two germline ends. CDR3 loop: CSARDSERSSYEQYF. CDR3 bases: TGCAGTGCTAGAGATAGTGAAAGGAGCTCCTACGAGCAGTACTTC.

This clonotype came up many times. The rearrangement joins TRBV11-1 to TRBJ2-7; a possible D gene is TRBD1 (6 bases). Germline CDR1 SGHAT, CDR2 FQDESV (reference sequence). V was shortened by 1 base and J by 6 bases, with 16 bases between the two germline ends. The CDR3 extends over 15 amino acids. The CDR3 DNA sequence: TGTGCCAGCAGCTTAGGGGGGCGCCCCCTCCTCGAGCAGTACTTC. Protein: CASSLGGRPLLEQYF.

In its sample, this clonotype was seen many times. The rearrangement uses TRBV20-1 and TRBJ2-3; 8 bases are shared with TRBD2. Germline loops: CDR1 DFQATT, CDR2 SNEGSKA (reference sequence). The V segment lost 2 bases and the J segment 4 bases; nucleotides outside the gene matches: 8. The CDR3 has 15 residues. CDR3 in DNA: TGCAGTGCTAGAAGTCGGGGGGGCCGGTCAGATACGCAGTATTTT. Protein: CSARSRGGRSDTQYF.

This clonotype was seen repeatedly, ten times or more. At one end the junction does not follow the germline gene, possibly because of a read error. V gene TRBV7-3 combines with J gene TRBJ2-2, with 9 bases identical to TRBD1. Germline-derived CDR1 and CDR2 are SGHTA and FQGTGA. This CDR3 is 17 amino acids long. The CDR3 here is CASSYGAGTGNAGELFF. As DNA, the CDR3 is TGTGCCAGCAGCTACGGGGCCGGGACAGGGAACGCCGGGGAGCTGTTTTTT.

Many counts were recorded for this clonotype. This sequence joins TRBV6-5 and TRBJ2-1; TRBD1 matches 8 bases. The CDR3 extends over 18 amino acids. CDR1 MNHEY and CDR2 SVGAGI come from the germline V gene. The junction had 12 bases not matched to a gene; V was cut back by 1 base and J by 4 bases. The CDR3 DNA sequence: TGTGCCAGCAGTTACTTGACAGGGGCCCCCGGTCTATACAATGAGCAGTTCTTC. Protein sequence: CASSYLTGAPGLYNEQFF.

This clonotype occurred a few times. A much larger clone differs from this one at a single base, so this may be a read error. This rearrangement joins TRBV5-1 to TRBJ1-2, with 7 bases that match TRBD1. With V trimmed by 1 base and J by 3 bases, 0 bases remained unmatched. CDR1 and CDR2 (germline): SGHRS, YFSETQ. The CDR3 length is 13 residues. CDR3 protein: CASSLTGDYGYTF. The CDR3 coding sequence is TGCGCCAGCAGCTTGACAGGGGACTATGGCTACACCTTC.

This clonotype was observed many times. This chain connects TRBV29-1 to TRBJ1-5; a possible D gene is TRBD1 (5 bases). The germline gives CDR1 SQVTM, CDR2 ANQGSEA. Trimming cost V 6 bases and J 7 bases, with 13 bases left between them. The CDR3 is 12 amino acids. CDR3 DNA sequence: TGCAGCGTGAGCGCTGGGGGACAGCCCCAGCATTTT. This translates into CSVSAGGQPQHF.

This clonotype was detected ten times or more. The chain uses TRBV5-1 and TRBJ2-3; 9 bases are a match to TRBD2. Germline-derived CDR1 and CDR2 are SGHRS and YFSETQ. The length of the CDR3 is 14 residues. V gave up 0 bases and J gave up 6 bases; unmatched junction bases: 2. CDR3 nucleotide sequence: TGCGCCAGCAGCTTGGTAGCGGGGGATGATACGCAGTATTTT. Translating it yields CASSLVAGDDTQYF.

This clonotype was counted ten times or more. The chain has TRBV12-3 or TRBV12-4 and TRBJ2-6; no reliable D call. Trimming removed 7 bases from V and 4 bases from J, with 11 bases in between. The CDR3 spans 14 residues. CDR3 residues: CASNLGLGANVLTF. CDR3 nucleotides: TGTGCCAGCAACCTCGGGTTGGGGGCCAACGTCCTGACTTTC.

This clonotype was detected many times. The chain is built from TRBV27 and TRBJ2-3, with D unresolved. CDR1 MNHEY and CDR2 SMNVEV come from the germline V gene (reference sequence). The CDR3 length is 14 residues. The V gene lost 0 bases and the J gene lost 0 bases, with 4 bases spanning the gap. The CDR3 is CASSLSGSTDTQYF. The CDR3, as DNA: TGTGCCAGCAGTTTATCGGGGAGCACAGATACGCAGTATTTT.

This clonotype was counted at least ten times. V gene TRBV7-6 combines with J gene TRBJ2-2, with 8 bases matching TRBD1. The CDR3 contains 14 residues. The V segment lost 5 bases and the J segment 4 bases; nucleotides outside the gene matches: 3. Germline V gene data show CDR1 as SGHVS and CDR2 as FNYEAQ. The CDR3 DNA is TGTGCCAGCAGCGGACAGGGAAGCACCGGGGAGCTGTTTTTT. Encoded protein: CASSGQGSTGELFF.

This clonotype was seen at least ten times. This chain joins TRBV19 and TRBJ2-2; TRBD1 agrees at 9 bases. The V and J ends lost 8 bases and 2 bases, in that order; junction bases with no gene match: 3. This CDR3 spans 14 amino acids. The germline gives CDR1 LNHDA, CDR2 SQIVND (reference sequence). CDR3 bases: TGTGCCAGTCGGGACAGGGAAAACACCGGGGAGCTGTTTTTT. Its protein product is CASRDRENTGELFF.

This clonotype was counted ten times or more. V is TRBV12-3 or TRBV12-4 and J is TRBJ2-6; D assignment may be TRBD1 or TRBD2 (5 bases each). The V and J ends lost 1 base and 1 base respectively, with 11 bases between them. The CDR3 covers 17 residues. CDR3 nucleotide sequence: TGTGCCAGCAGTTTAGTACGGGGACCTTCTGGGGCCAACGTCCTGACTTTC. It specifies CASSLVRGPSGANVLTF.